A selection of T cell receptor beta chains follows, all from one sample in a study of STAT3 mutations in large granular lymphocyte leukemia. This table comes from immunoSEQ multiplex PCR, and its TCRdb copy is limited to in-frame clones, with some not included. Seen here are 8,300 or so clones, around 92% observed once, and the top ten hold under 50%. Input material: peripheral blood mononuclear cells. These receptor sequences come from a man in his forties or fifties with T-cell large granular lymphocyte leukemia. Some clones in this sample may be carry-over from other donors' samples. Both conserved end residues are part of each CDR3. The D gene is left open where the match is weak. Size tells how often a clone was seen (once, few, many) or the class of an expanded clone, and some rows leave it out.

j_call v_call d_call clone_size cdr3_aa cdr3_nt
TRBJ2-3 TRBV21-1 . . CASSKGQGSTDTQYF TGTGCCAGCAGCAAAGGACAGGGAAGCACAGATACGCAGTATTTT
TRBJ2-5 TRBV5-4 . . CASRKTERETQYF TGTGCCAGCAGAAAGACAGAGAGAGAGACCCAGTACTTC
TRBJ2-3 TRBV7-9 . . CASSLAQGVDTQYF TGTGCCAGCAGCTTAGCGCAGGGTGTCGATACGCAGTATTTT
TRBJ2-1 TRBV7-9 TRBD1 . CASSPRQGQYNEQFF TGTGCCAGCAGCCCACGACAGGGACAGTACAATGAGCAGTTCTTC
TRBJ2-7 TRBV9 . . CASSASADRSYEQYF TGTGCCAGCAGCGCATCAGCCGACAGGTCCTACGAGCAGTACTTC
TRBJ1-5 TRBV7-9 . few CASSFGSQQPQHF TGTGCCAGCAGCTTTGGATCGCAGCAGCCCCAGCATTTT
TRBJ2-7 TRBV5-1 . . CASSFREGYEQYF TGCGCCAGCAGCTTTAGAGAAGGCTACGAGCAGTACTTC
TRBJ2-7 TRBV30 . . CAWSRLSYEQYF TGTGCCTGGAGTAGACTCTCCTACGAGCAGTACTTC
TRBJ2-7 TRBV29-1 . . CSVGQAYTYEQYF TGCAGCGTTGGACAGGCCTACACCTACGAGCAGTACTTC
TRBJ2-1 TRBV5-4 . . CASSLQNNEQFF TGTGCCAGCAGCCTACAAAACAATGAGCAGTTCTTC
TRBJ1-6 TRBV4-2 . . CASSRTSGTLHF TGTGCCAGCAGCCGGACATCCGGAACCCTCCACTTT
TRBJ2-3 TRBV6-4 . . CASSDGQGDTDTQYF TGTGCCAGCAGTGACGGGCAGGGCGACACAGATACGCAGTATTTT
TRBJ1-6 TRBV5-6 . . CASSGFRNSPLHF TGTGCCAGCTCAGGGTTCCGTAATTCACCCCTCCACTTT
TRBJ2-7 TRBV5-8 . . CASSLIREQSYEQYF TGTGCCAGCAGCTTGATCAGGGAGCAATCCTACGAGCAGTACTTC
TRBJ1-1 TRBV28 . . CASSLGLLNTEAFF TGTGCCAGCAGTTTAGGGCTCCTGAACACTGAAGCTTTCTTT
TRBJ1-2 TRBV5-4 . . CASSLANTLLGYGYTF TGTGCCAGCAGCTTGGCCAATACGCTCTTGGGTTATGGCTACACCTTC
TRBJ1-1 TRBV29-1 . . CSVEGQGKGPEAFF TGCAGCGTTGAAGGGCAGGGGAAAGGTCCTGAAGCTTTCTTT
TRBJ1-5 TRBV6-1 TRBD1 . CASSPGQASNQPQHF TGTGCCAGCAGCCCCGGACAGGCTAGCAATCAGCCCCAGCATTTT
TRBJ2-7 TRBV6-5 . . CASSYSIMSYEQYF TGTGCCAGCAGTTACTCGATTATGAGCTACGAGCAGTACTTC
TRBJ2-3 TRBV18 TRBD2 . CASSPLRSGSTDTQYF TGTGCCAGCTCTCCTTTACGCAGCGGGAGTACAGATACGCAGTATTTT
TRBJ1-1 TRBV11-2 . . CASSFRGAAEAFF TGTGCCAGCAGCTTTCGGGGCGCGGCTGAAGCTTTCTTT
TRBJ1-2 TRBV7-9 TRBD1 once CASSTTGGSYGYTF TGTGCCAGCAGCACGACAGGGGGTAGCTATGGCTACACCTTC
TRBJ2-7 TRBV20-1 . . CSAAAGYEQYF TGCAGTGCCGCAGCGGGCTACGAGCAGTACTTC
TRBJ1-3 TRBV18 . . CASSPPGAPTSGNTIYF TGTGCCAGCTCACCCCCGGGGGCCCCCACCTCTGGAAACACCATATATTTT
TRBJ2-3 TRBV5-1 . . CASSLVAESTDTQYF TGCGCCAGCAGCTTGGTGGCAGAGAGCACAGATACGCAGTATTTT
TRBJ1-3 TRBV5-1 . . CASSLGVDTSRNTIYF TGCGCCAGCAGCTTAGGCGTGGACACCTCTAGAAACACCATATATTTT
TRBJ2-1 TRBV4-3 TRBD2 . CASSQGLAGSYNEQFF TGCGCCAGCAGCCAAGGACTAGCGGGCTCCTACAATGAGCAGTTCTTC
TRBJ1-1 TRBV5-1 TRBD1 . CASSLTEGAITEAFF TGCGCCAGCAGCTTGACGGAGGGGGCGATCACTGAAGCTTTCTTT
TRBJ1-2 TRBV4-3 TRBD1 few CASSQEGGTGGFGYTF TGCGCCAGCAGCCAAGAGGGGGGGACAGGAGGCTTTGGCTACACCTTC